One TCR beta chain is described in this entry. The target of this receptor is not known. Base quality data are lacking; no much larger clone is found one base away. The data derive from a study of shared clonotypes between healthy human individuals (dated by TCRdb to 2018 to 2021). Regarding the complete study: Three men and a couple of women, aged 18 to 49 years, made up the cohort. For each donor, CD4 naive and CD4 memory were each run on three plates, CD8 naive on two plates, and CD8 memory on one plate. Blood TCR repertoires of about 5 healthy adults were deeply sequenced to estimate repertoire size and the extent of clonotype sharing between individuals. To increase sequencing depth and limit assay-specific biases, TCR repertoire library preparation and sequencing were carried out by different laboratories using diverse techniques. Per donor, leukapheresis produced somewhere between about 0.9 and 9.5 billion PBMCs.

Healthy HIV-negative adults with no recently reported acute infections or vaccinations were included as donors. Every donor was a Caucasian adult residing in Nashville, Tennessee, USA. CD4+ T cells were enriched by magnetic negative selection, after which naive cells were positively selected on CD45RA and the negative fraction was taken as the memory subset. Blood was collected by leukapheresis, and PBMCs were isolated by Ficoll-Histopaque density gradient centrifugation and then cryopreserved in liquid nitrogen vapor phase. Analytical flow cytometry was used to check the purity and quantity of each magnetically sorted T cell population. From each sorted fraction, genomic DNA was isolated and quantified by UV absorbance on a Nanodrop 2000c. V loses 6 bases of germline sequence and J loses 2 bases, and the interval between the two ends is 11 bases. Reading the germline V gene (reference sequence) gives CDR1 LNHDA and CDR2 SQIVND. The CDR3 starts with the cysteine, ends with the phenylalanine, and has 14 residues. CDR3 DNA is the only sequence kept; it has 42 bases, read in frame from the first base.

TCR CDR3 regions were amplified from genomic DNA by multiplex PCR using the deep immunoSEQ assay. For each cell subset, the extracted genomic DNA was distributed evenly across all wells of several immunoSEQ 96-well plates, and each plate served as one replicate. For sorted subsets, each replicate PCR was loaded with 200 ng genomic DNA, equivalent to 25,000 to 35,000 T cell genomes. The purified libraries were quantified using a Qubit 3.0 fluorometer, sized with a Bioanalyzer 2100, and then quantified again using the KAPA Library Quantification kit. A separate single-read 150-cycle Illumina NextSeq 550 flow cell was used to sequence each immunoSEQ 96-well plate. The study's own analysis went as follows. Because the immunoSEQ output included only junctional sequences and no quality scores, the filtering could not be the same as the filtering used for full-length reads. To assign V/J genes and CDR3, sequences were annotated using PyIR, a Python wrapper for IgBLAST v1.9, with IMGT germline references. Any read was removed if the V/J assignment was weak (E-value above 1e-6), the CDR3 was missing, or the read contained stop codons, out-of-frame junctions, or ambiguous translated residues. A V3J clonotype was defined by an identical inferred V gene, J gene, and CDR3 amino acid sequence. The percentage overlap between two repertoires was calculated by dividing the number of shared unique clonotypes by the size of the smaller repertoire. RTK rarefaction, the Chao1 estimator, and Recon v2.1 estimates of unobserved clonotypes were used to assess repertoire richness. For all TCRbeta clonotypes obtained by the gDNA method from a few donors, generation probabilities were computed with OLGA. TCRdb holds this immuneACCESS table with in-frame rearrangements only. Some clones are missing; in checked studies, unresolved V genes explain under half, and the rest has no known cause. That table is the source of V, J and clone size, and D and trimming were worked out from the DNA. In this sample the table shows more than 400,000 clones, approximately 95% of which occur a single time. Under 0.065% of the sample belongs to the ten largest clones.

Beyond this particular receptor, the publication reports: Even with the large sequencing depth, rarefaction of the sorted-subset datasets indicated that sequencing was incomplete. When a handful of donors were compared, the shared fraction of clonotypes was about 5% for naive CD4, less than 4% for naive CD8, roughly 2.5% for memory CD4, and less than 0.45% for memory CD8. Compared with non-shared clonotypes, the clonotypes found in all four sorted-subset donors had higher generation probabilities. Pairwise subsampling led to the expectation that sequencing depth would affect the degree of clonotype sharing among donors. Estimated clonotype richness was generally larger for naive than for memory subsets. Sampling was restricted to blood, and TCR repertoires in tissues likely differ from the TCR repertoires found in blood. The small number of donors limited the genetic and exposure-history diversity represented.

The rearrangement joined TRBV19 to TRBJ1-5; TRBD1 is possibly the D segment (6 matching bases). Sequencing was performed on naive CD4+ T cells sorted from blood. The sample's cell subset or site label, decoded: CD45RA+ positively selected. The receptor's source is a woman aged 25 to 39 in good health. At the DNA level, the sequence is TGTGCCAGTAGCCGACAGGCCCGCAATCAGCCCCAGCATTTT. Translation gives CASSRQARNQPQHF.